This T cell receptor (beta chain) was documented in a study of shared T cell receptors in the human thymus. CDR3 length: 11 residues. V dropped 3 bases and J dropped 6 bases, with 8 bases sitting between them. Germline CDR1 and CDR2: DFQATT and SNEGSKA (reference sequence). Produced via immunoSEQ multiplex PCR; TCRdb's table is partial and in-frame only. The sample holds roughly 710,000 clones; roughly 88% are singletons and the top ten take 0.0095% to 0.011%. Another study also made use of these data, one on human thymus T cells.

Material: thymocytes. The rearrangement uses TRBV20-1 and TRBJ1-1; tentative D call: TRBD1 (5 bases). The TCR was taken from a girl less than two years old with a congenital heart defect. CDR3 DNA: TGCAGTGCTAGCAGGGCCCCTGAAGCTTTCTTT. It specifies CSASRAPEAFF.